Described below is a single TCR beta chain sequence and its context. This sample is drawn from a study of identical twins. Germline V lookup: CDR1 MNHEY, CDR2 SVGAGI. The CDR3 loop spans 16 amino acids. The V segment lost 2 bases and the J segment 4 bases; nucleotides outside the gene matches: 6. A single record per CDR3 protein comes from TCRdb applying MiXCR to the 5' RACE reads. Of about 340,000 distinct CDR3 sequences listed, over 9% are singletons. A further study also used this sample, focusing on yellow fever vaccine responses in identical twins. From that second work: Twin vaccine T cell responses reportedly seemed partly convergent, partly personalized.

The sample comprised CD8+ T cells sorted from blood. V gene TRBV6-5 combines with J gene TRBJ2-1, with 9 bases fitting TRBD2. The TCR originated in a woman between 18 and 29 years old in good health. The CDR3 region has the DNA TGTGCCAGCAGTTACAATCCAGCGGGAGGTTACAATGAGCAGTTCTTC. Residues: CASSYNPAGGYNEQFF.